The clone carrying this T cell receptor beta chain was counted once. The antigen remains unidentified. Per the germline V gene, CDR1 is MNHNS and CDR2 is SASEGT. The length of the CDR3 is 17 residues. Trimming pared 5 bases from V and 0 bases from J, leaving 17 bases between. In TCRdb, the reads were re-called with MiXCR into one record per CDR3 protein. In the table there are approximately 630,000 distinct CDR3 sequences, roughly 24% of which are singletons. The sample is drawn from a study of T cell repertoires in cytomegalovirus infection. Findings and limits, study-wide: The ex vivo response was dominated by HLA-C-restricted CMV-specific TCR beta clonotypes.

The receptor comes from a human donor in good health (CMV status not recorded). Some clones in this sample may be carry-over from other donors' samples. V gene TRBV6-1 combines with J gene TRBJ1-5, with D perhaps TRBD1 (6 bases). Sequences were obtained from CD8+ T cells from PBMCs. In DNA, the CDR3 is TGTGCCAGCAGTAAAGGGGGGGAGTATTATAGCAATCAGCCCCAGCATTTT. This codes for CASSKGGEYYSNQPQHF.